These 27 T cell receptor beta chains were sequenced from one sample in a study of Graves' ophthalmopathy and Graves' hyperthyroidism. RNA transcripts were the source from which TCR beta CDR3 regions were amplified. RT-PCR in the first round used HTBI primers; a second-round multiplex PCR followed. TCRdb re-called the multiplex PCR reads through MiXCR, storing one row per CDR3 protein. The sample contains some 410,000 distinct CDR3 sequences, approximately 21% of which appear only once. The specimen sequenced was peripheral blood. Receptor source: a woman aged 18-35 years with stable Graves' hyperthyroidism.

This clonotype was observed many times. The chain combines TRBV28 with TRBJ2-7, with a weak D call TRBD1 (5 bases). V was cut by 4 bases and J by 3 bases, with 13 bases left in between. The germline V gene has CDR1 MDHEN and CDR2 SYDVKM. The CDR3 has 14 amino acids. The chain's CDR3 is CASSSSRDLYEQYF. CDR3 bases: TGTGCCAGCAGTTCGTCCAGGGATCTCTACGAGCAGTACTTC. Looking up the rest from reference TRBV28 and TRBJ2-7 gives the full variable domain: DVKVTQSSRYLVKRTGEKVFLECVQDMDHENMFWYRQDPGLGLRLIYFSYDVKMKEKGDIPEGYSVSREKKERFSLILESASTNQTSMYLCASSSSRDLYEQYFGPGTRLTVT.

This chain connects TRBV12-3 or TRBV12-4 to TRBJ1-1; no clear D gene. The ends were cut back, 7 bases at V and 1 base at J, with 13 bases in the middle. This CDR3 spans 14 amino acids. CDR3: CASTVRGKNTEAFF. In DNA form, the CDR3 reads TGTGCCAGCACCGTACGGGGAAAGAACACTGAAGCTTTCTTT.

The chain combines TRBV12-3 or TRBV12-4 with TRBJ1-2; D is unresolved. Trimming pared 5 bases from V and 1 base from J, leaving 17 bases between. The CDR3 is 16 residues long. CDR3: CASSPGRRTINYGYTF. CDR3 bases: TGTGCCAGCAGTCCCGGACGGCGCACCATTAACTATGGCTACACCTTC.

The sample holds many counts of this clonotype. The chain combines TRBV27 with TRBJ1-5; D may be TRBD1 (5 bases). The CDR3 is made up of 15 amino acids. V lost 5 bases, J lost 4 bases, and 15 bases lay in between. Germline CDR1 reads MNHEY; CDR2 reads SMNVEV (reference sequence). Here the CDR3 reads CASSPGPRGNQPQHF. In nucleotides, the CDR3 is TGTGCCAGCAGTCCGGGACCCCGGGGAAATCAGCCCCAGCATTTT.

The chain carries TRBV6-1 and TRBJ2-5; D is uncertain. Looked up from germline, CDR1 is MNHNS and CDR2 is SASEGT. The V end lost 4 bases, the J end lost 5 bases, and 8 bases lay between the germline ends. The CDR3 is 12 amino acids. The CDR3 sequence: CASSGGTETQYF. As DNA, the CDR3 is TGTGCCAGCAGTGGCGGAACTGAGACCCAGTACTTC.

This clonotype was seen a handful of times. The chain links TRBV19 to TRBJ1-1; no clear D. This CDR3 has 14 amino acids. V lost 3 bases and J lost 5, with 13 bases in between. The germline V gene has CDR1 LNHDA and CDR2 SQIVND (reference sequence). The CDR3 region has the DNA TGTGCCAGTAGTATTCCGGGTTATGGGACTGAAGCTTTCTTT. Translating it yields CASSIPGYGTEAFF. Combining the CDR3 with reference TRBV19 and TRBJ1-1 gives the whole variable domain DGGITQSPKYLFRKEGQNVTLSCEQNLNHDAMYWYRQDPGQGLRLIYYSQIVNDFQKGDIAEGYSVSREKKESFPLTVTSAQKNPTAFYLCASSIPGYGTEAFFGQGTRLTVV.

This clonotype was seen at least ten times. CDR3 sequence reads: CASSQDDDTGELFF. Here the CDR3 DNA reads TGCGCCAGCAGCCAAGATGATGACACCGGGGAGCTGTTTTTT. The chain couples TRBV4-1 to TRBJ2-2; D unresolved. Trimming removed 0 bases from V and 3 bases from J, with 5 bases in between. The CDR3 length is 14 residues. The V gene's germline CDR1 is MGHRA and CDR2 YSYEKL.

This clonotype was counted ten times or more. The rearrangement joins TRBV9 to TRBJ1-5; tentatively, D is TRBD1 (6 bases). The germline V gene has CDR1 SGDLS and CDR2 YYNGEE. Trimming removed 4 bases at V and 6 bases at J, with 17 bases between. This CDR3 has 15 residues. DNA of the CDR3: TGTGCCAGCAGCTCCTTGGCAGGGGTCGGTCAGCCCCAGCATTTT. Residues: CASSSLAGVGQPQHF.

This clonotype was seen ten or more times. V usage is TRBV25-1 and J usage is TRBJ1-1, with D perhaps TRBD1 (6 bases). The CDR3 runs to 13 residues. Trimming pared 7 bases from V and 7 bases from J, leaving 16 bases between. Germline V gene lookup returns CDR1 MGHDK and CDR2 SYGVNS. CDR3 nucleotide sequence: TGTGCCAGCACGGGTACAGGGCCACTTGAAGCTTTCTTT. As protein: CASTGTGPLEAFF.

J is TRBJ2-7 and V is TRBV6-2 or TRBV6-3, with TRBD2 matching 11 bases. The J segment lost 0 bases and the V segment lost 2 bases, leaving 3 bases of the junction unmatched. CDR3 length: 16 amino acids. CDR1 MNHEY and CDR2 SVGEGT come from the germline V gene. CDR3 region: CASSYGTSGSSYEQYF. DNA for the CDR3: TGTGCCAGCAGTTACGGTACTAGCGGGAGCTCCTACGAGCAGTACTTC.

The chain has TRBV12-3 or TRBV12-4 and TRBJ2-5; TRBD1 is a possible D gene (6 bases). This CDR3 is built from 13 residues. Trimming took 5 bases from V and 4 from J, leaving 11 bases between them. CDR3 DNA: TGTGCCAGCAGTCCCTCAGGGGTAGAGACCCAGTACTTC. Protein: CASSPSGVETQYF.

In its sample, this clonotype was seen many times. This rearrangement joins TRBV12-3 or TRBV12-4 to TRBJ1-5, with D perhaps TRBD1 (5 bases). Trimming took 2 bases from V and 0 from J, leaving 8 bases between them. This CDR3 has 15 residues. The CDR3 sequence: CASSLFRDSNQPQHF. In DNA, the CDR3 is TGTGCCAGCAGTTTATTCAGGGATAGCAATCAGCCCCAGCATTTT.

The table lists this clonotype with many counts. The V call is TRBV9, the J call TRBJ2-7; D remains unclear. Trimming left V 0 bases short and J 2 bases short, with 9 bases between. The germline V gene has CDR1 SGDLS and CDR2 YYNGEE. The CDR3 covers 14 residues. CDR3 residues: CASSVAPSTYEQYF. The CDR3 DNA follows: TGTGCCAGCAGCGTAGCCCCGTCCACCTACGAGCAGTACTTC.

The chain recombines TRBV30 with TRBJ1-1; D is perhaps TRBD1 (5 bases). V was shortened by 5 bases and J by 4 bases, with 14 bases between the two germline ends. The CDR3 loop spans 13 amino acids. CDR1 is GTSNPN and CDR2 is SVGIG in the germline V gene (reference sequence). CDR3 in amino acids: CAWGQGVPTEAFF. The CDR3 DNA reads TGTGCCTGGGGACAAGGAGTGCCCACTGAAGCTTTCTTT.

In its sample, this clonotype was seen a few times. J is TRBJ2-7 and V is TRBV13, with 10 bases that match TRBD2. The CDR3 contains 15 residues. V trimming: 5 bases; J trimming: 5 bases; junction bases outside the gene matches: 9. Germline CDR1 is PRHDT and CDR2 is FYEKMQ (reference sequence). CDR3 residues: CASSPPRSGRDEQYF. DNA of the CDR3: TGTGCCAGCAGCCCACCCCGGAGCGGGAGGGACGAGCAGTACTTC.

This clonotype occurred many times. The J gene is TRBJ1-1, the V gene TRBV27; tentatively, D is TRBD1 (5 bases). CDR1 is MNHEY and CDR2 is SMNVEV in the germline V gene (reference sequence). The CDR3 spans 15 residues. Deletions cut 2 bases from V and 3 bases from J, with 13 bases between. The CDR3 loop reads CASSLRQGPYTEAFF. DNA for the CDR3: TGTGCCAGCAGTTTAAGGCAGGGCCCTTACACTGAAGCTTTCTTT.

This chain uses TRBV7-9 with TRBJ1-1; D unclear. The V gene's germline CDR1 is SEHNR and CDR2 FQNEAQ (reference sequence). Between the trimmed V and J ends, which lost 5 bases and 8 bases, there was a span of 12 bases. This CDR3 region has 12 residues. Here the CDR3 reads CASSGRPAEAFF. CDR3 bases: TGTGCCAGCAGCGGTAGACCGGCGGAAGCTTTCTTT.

Many counts were recorded for this clonotype. The V gene is TRBV10-3, the J gene TRBJ1-1; 7 nucleotides line up with TRBD1. The germline CDR1 and CDR2 sequences are ENHRY and SYGVKD. V trimming: 10 bases; J trimming: 1 base; junction bases outside the gene matches: 9. The CDR3 covers 14 residues. CDR3 DNA: TGTGCCACCGCCGAGGGACAGCAGAACACTGAAGCTTTCTTT. It yields the protein CATAEGQQNTEAFF.

Concerning this clonotype: A much larger clonotype is one base distant, so this may be a read error. This chain links TRBV7-8 with TRBJ2-5; possible D gene TRBD1, 6 bases. The CDR3 spans 17 residues. The germline V gene has CDR1 SGHVS and CDR2 FQNEAQ. The chain's CDR3 is CASSFKRQAVLQETKYF. In nucleotides, the CDR3 is TGTGCCAGCAGCTTCAAACGACAGGCAGTGCTCCAAGAGACCAAGTACTTC. The full variable domain, completed using reference TRBV7-8 and TRBJ2-5, is GAGVSQSPRYKVAKRGQDVALRCDPISGHVSLFWYQQALGQGPEFLTYFQNEAQLDKSGLPSDRFFAERPEGSVSTLKIQRTQQEDSAVYLCASSFKRQAVLQETKYFGPGTRLLVL.

This clonotype has more than one count but fewer than ten. CDR3 bases: TGTGCCAGTAGTATTTTCGGAGGGCGAAACTACGAGCAGTACTTC. Protein sequence: CASSIFGGRNYEQYF. This chain links TRBV19 with TRBJ2-7; TRBD2 is a possible D gene (6 bases). Per the germline V gene, CDR1 is LNHDA and CDR2 is SQIVND (reference sequence). Trimming left V 3 bases short and J 3 bases short, with 15 bases between. The CDR3 length is 15 residues.

This chain joins TRBV12-3 or TRBV12-4 and TRBJ1-5; 8 bases are a match to TRBD1. The CDR3 has 14 amino acids. The J segment lost 9 bases and the V segment lost 2 bases, leaving 6 bases of the junction unmatched. CDR3 region: CASSLRTGRVPQHF. The CDR3 DNA sequence: TGTGCCAGCAGTTTACGGACAGGGAGAGTGCCCCAGCATTTT.

This clonotype was seen ten or more times. This chain links TRBV6-5 with TRBJ1-2, with D perhaps matching TRBD1 (5 bases). CDR1 and CDR2 from the germline V gene are MNHEY and SVGAGI. CDR3 length: 15 residues. Trimming removed 0 bases from V and 4 bases from J, with 12 bases in between. CDR3 in amino acids: CASSYSEGNFYGYTF. CDR3 coding DNA: TGTGCCAGCAGTTACTCTGAGGGGAATTTCTATGGCTACACCTTC.

The chain couples TRBV6-5 to TRBJ1-2; D is unresolved. The germline V gene encodes CDR1 MNHEY and CDR2 SVGAGI. The CDR3 sequence is 15 residues long. V was cut by 0 bases and J by 4 bases, with 12 bases left in between. The CDR3 loop is CASSYSLADLYGYTF. CDR3 bases: TGTGCCAGCAGTTACTCTCTGGCGGATCTCTATGGCTACACCTTC.

This clonotype has at least ten counts. J is TRBJ2-7 and V is TRBV12-3 or TRBV12-4; 9 nucleotides line up with TRBD2. Trimming removed 1 base from V and 3 bases from J; junction bases left unmatched: 16. The CDR3 sequence is 19 residues long. DNA of the CDR3: TGTGCCAGCAGTTTAGAAAACAGGGCGGGAGGGGCTCTGAACTACGAGCAGTACTTC. Encoded protein: CASSLENRAGGALNYEQYF.

The table lists this clonotype with a few counts. The gene calls are TRBV20-1 and TRBJ1-1; possible D gene TRBD1, 5 bases. This CDR3 region has 13 residues. CDR1 and CDR2 (germline): DFQATT, SNEGSKA (reference sequence). Trimming took off 5 bases at V and 4 bases at J, with 14 bases between the two ends. The CDR3 nucleotides read TGCAGTGCTCCCCGGGGGGGGAGCACTGAAGCTTTCTTT. Its protein is CSAPRGGSTEAFF.

V usage is TRBV5-1 and J usage is TRBJ2-2; unclear D gene. From germline, CDR1 is SGHRS and CDR2 YFSETQ. The CDR3 loop spans 15 amino acids. V was cut by 0 bases and J by 5 bases, with 11 bases left in between. The CDR3 DNA follows: TGCGCCAGCAGCTTGGTAGGCCAAACGACCGGGGAGCTGTTTTTT. Translated, it gives CASSLVGQTTGELFF.

Worth noting for this clonotype: A read error may explain this, as a much larger clone is one base away. The CDR3 DNA reads TGTGCCAGCAGAGAATGGAACAGGGTGAACACTGAAGCTTGCTTT. This codes for CASREWNRVNTEACF. This chain links TRBV12-3 or TRBV12-4 with TRBJ1-1; a weak D match, TRBD1 (6 bases). The CDR3 extends over 15 amino acids.